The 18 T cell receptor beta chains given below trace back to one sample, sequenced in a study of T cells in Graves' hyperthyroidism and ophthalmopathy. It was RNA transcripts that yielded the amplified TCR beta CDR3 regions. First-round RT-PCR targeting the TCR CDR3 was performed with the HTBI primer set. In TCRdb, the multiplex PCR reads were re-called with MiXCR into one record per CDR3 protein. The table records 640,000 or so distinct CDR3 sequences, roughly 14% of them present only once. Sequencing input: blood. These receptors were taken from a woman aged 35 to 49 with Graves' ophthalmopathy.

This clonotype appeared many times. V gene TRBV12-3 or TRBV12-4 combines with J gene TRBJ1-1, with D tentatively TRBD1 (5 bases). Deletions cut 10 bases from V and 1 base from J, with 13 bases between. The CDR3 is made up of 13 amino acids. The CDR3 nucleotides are TGTGCCACCCAGGGCAGTTGGAACACTGAAGCTTTCTTT. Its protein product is CATQGSWNTEAFF.

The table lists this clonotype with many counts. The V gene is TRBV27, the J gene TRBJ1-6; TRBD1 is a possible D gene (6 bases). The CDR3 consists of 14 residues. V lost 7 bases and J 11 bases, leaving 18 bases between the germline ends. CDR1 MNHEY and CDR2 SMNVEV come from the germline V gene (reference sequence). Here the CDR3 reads CASTKGWGQAPLHF. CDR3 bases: TGTGCCAGCACCAAAGGCTGGGGGCAGGCACCCCTCCACTTT.

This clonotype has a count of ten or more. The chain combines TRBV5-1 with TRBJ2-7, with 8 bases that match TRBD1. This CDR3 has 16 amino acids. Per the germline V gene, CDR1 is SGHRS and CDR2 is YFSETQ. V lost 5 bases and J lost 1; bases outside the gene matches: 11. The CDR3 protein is CASREQGGSSSYEQYF. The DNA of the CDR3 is TGCGCCAGCAGGGAACAGGGGGGCAGCAGTTCCTACGAGCAGTACTTC.

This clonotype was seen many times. Here the CDR3 reads CASRSGRRSGNTIYF. The DNA for the CDR3 is TGTGCCAGCAGATCGGGCCGACGCTCTGGAAACACCATATATTTT. V and J are TRBV6-1 and TRBJ1-3, with unresolved D. The CDR3 length is 15 residues. Trimming took off 6 bases at V and 0 bases at J, with 12 bases between the two ends. CDR1 MNHNS and CDR2 SASEGT come from the germline V gene.

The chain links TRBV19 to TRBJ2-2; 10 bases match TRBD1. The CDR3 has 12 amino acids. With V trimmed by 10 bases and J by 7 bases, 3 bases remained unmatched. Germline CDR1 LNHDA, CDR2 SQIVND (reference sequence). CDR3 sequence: CATGQGVGELFF. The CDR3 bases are TGTGCCACAGGACAGGGGGTCGGGGAGCTGTTTTTT.

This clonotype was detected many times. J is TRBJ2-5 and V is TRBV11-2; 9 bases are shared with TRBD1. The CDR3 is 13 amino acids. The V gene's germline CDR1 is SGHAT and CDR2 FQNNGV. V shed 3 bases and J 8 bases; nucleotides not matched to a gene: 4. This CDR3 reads CASSFGTGNTQYF. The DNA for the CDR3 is TGTGCCAGCAGCTTCGGGACAGGGAACACCCAGTACTTC.

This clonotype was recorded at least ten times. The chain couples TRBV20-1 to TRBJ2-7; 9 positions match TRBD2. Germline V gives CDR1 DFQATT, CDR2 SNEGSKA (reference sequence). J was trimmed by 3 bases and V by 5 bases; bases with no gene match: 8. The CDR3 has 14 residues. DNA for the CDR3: TGCAGTGCTCACGAGACTAGCGGAATCTACGAGCAGTACTTC. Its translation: CSAHETSGIYEQYF.

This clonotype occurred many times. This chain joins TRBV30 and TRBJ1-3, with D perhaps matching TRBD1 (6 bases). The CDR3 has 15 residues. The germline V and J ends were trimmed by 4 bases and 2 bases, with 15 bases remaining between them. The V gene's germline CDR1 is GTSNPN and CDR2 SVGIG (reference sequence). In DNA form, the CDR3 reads TGTGCCTGGACCGACGTACAGGGAACTGGAAACACCATATATTTT. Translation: CAWTDVQGTGNTIYF. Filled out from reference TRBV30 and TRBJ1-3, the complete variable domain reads SQTIHQWPATLVQPVGSPLSLECTVEGTSNPNLYWYRQAAGRGLQLLFYSVGIGQISSEVPQNLSASRPQDRQFILSSKKLLLSDSGFYLCAWTDVQGTGNTIYFGEGSWLTVV.

The CDR3 DNA reads TGTGCCAGCAGACCCCCACCGGGACTAGCGGAGCCAGAGCAGTACTTC. Its protein product is CASRPPPGLAEPEQYF. J is TRBJ2-7 and V is TRBV6-1, with 11 bases that match TRBD2. J was trimmed by 7 bases and V by 6 bases; bases with no gene match: 14. In germline, CDR1 is MNHNS, CDR2 SASEGT. CDR3 size: 16 residues.

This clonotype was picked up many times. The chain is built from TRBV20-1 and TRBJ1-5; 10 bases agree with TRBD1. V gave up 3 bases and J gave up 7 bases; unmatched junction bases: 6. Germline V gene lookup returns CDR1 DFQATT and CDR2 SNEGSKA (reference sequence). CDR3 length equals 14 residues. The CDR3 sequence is CSARGTGDLQPQHF. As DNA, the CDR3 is TGCAGTGCTAGGGGGACAGGGGATTTACAGCCCCAGCATTTT.

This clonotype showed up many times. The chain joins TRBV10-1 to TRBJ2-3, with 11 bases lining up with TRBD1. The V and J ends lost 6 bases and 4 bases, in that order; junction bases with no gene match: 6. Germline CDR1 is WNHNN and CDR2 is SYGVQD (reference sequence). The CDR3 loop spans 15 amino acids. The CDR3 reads CASRAGTGGSDTQYF. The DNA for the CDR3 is TGCGCCAGCAGGGCCGGGACAGGGGGTTCAGATACGCAGTATTTT.

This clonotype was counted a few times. In DNA form, the CDR3 reads TGTGCCAGCAGCATCGGGACAGTCGGGGAGCTGTTTTTT. Translated, it gives CASSIGTVGELFF. This chain links TRBV7-2 with TRBJ2-2, with 7 bases fitting TRBD1. J lost 7 bases, V lost 5 bases, and 4 bases had no gene match. This CDR3 spans 13 amino acids. CDR1 is SGHTA and CDR2 is FQGNSA in the germline V gene.

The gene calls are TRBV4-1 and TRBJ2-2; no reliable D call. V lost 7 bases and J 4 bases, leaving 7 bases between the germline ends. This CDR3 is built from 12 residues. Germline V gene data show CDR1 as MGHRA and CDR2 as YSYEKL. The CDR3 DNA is TGCGCCAGCATGAGCCCCACCGGGGAGCTGTTTTTT. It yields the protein CASMSPTGELFF.

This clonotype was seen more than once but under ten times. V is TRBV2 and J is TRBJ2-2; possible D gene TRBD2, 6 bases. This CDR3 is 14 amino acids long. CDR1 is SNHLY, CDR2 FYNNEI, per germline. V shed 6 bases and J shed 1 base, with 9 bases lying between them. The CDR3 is CASRGLLNTGELFF. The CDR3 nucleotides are TGTGCCAGCAGGGGACTTTTGAACACCGGGGAGCTGTTTTTT.

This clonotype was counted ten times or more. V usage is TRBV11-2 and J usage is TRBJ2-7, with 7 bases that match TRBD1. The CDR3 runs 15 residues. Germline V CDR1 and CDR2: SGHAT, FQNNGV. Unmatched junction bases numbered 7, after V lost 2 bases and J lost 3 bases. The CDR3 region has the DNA TGTGCCAGCAGCTTACGGGACAGAGATCACTACGAGCAGTACTTC. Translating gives CASSLRDRDHYEQYF.

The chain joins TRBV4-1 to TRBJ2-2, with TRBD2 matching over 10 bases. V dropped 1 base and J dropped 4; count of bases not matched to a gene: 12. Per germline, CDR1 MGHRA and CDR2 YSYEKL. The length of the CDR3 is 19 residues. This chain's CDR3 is CASSQVLIVAGGLTGELFF. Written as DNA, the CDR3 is TGCGCCAGCAGCCAAGTGCTAATAGTAGCGGGAGGCCTCACCGGGGAGCTGTTTTTT.

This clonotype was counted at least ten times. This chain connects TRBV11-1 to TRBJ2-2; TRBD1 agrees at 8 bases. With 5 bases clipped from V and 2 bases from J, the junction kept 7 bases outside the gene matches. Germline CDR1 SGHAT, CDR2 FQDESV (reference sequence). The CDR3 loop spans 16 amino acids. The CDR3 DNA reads TGTGCCAGCAGCCCCTTGCCAGGGGGCAACACCGGGGAGCTGTTTTTT. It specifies CASSPLPGGNTGELFF.

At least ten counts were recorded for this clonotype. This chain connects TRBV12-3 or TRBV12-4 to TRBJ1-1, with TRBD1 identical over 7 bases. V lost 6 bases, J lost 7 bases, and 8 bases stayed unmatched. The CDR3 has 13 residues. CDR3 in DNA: TGTGCCAGCAGCGTACAGGGGCATAATGAAGCTTTCTTT. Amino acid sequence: CASSVQGHNEAFF.